A single sample gave rise to the 11 T cell receptor beta chains below, sequenced in a study of siplizumab effects on memory and regulatory T cells. Here immunoSEQ multiplex PCR was the method, and the copy in TCRdb shows in-frame clones only, minus some. The table has approximately 120,000 clones, over 85% seen once. Sample: non-Treg CD4+ T cells sorted from blood. All receptors come from a human donor in good health.

The chain uses TRBV4-3 and TRBJ1-2; 8 bases are a match to TRBD1. CDR3 length: 15 amino acids. Germline CDR1 reads LGHNA; CDR2 reads YSLEER. Trimming at V came to 4 bases and at J to 7 bases, leaving 11 bases not matched to a gene. The CDR3 DNA follows: TGCGCCAGCAGCCCCCAACTTGGACAGGGCTCTGGCTACACCTTC. Residues: CASSPQLGQGSGYTF.

V usage is TRBV11-3 and J usage is TRBJ2-2; the D gene is possibly TRBD1 (5 bases). Germline-derived CDR1 and CDR2 are SGHNT and YENEEA. The V end lost 2 bases, the J end lost 0 bases, and 10 bases lay between the germline ends. CDR3 size: 16 residues. CDR3 sequence: CASSLLGQPNTGELFF. The CDR3 nucleotides read TGTGCCAGCAGCTTATTGGGGCAGCCGAACACCGGGGAGCTGTTTTTT.

The rearrangement links TRBV10-1 to TRBJ2-5, with 10 positions matching TRBD2. The CDR3 contains 15 residues. CDR1 and CDR2 (germline): WNHNN, SYGVQD (reference sequence). V lost 0 bases and J lost 5; bases outside the gene matches: 3. This CDR3 is CASSESRAGGETQYF. The CDR3 DNA is TGCGCCAGCAGTGAGTCGCGAGCGGGGGGGGAGACCCAGTACTTC.

This chain joins TRBV5-1 and TRBJ1-1, with D perhaps TRBD1 (5 bases). Germline loops: CDR1 SGHRS, CDR2 YFSETQ. There are 14 residues in the CDR3. Trimming removed 2 bases from V and 7 bases from J, with 15 bases in between. The CDR3 loop is CASSLSSETVEAFF. The CDR3 DNA follows: TGCGCCAGCAGCTTATCCTCCGAGACAGTTGAAGCTTTCTTT. Variable domain in full (rest from reference TRBV5-1 and TRBJ1-1): KAGVTQTPRYLIKTRGQQVTLSCSPISGHRSVSWYQQTPGQGLQFLFEYFSETQRNKGNFPGRFSGRQFSNSRSEMNVSTLELGDSALYLCASSLSSETVEAFFGQGTRLTVV.

This sequence joins TRBV6-5 and TRBJ1-6, with a tentative D call TRBD1 (6 bases). Trimming removed 3 bases at V and 6 bases at J, with 12 bases between. The CDR3 runs to 15 residues. Germline V gene data show CDR1 as MNHEY and CDR2 as SVGAGI. The CDR3 spells CASSYDPGVNSPLHF. The CDR3 DNA reads TGTGCCAGCAGTTATGACCCAGGGGTTAATTCACCCCTCCACTTT.

J is TRBJ1-3 and V is TRBV6-5; TRBD1 aligns across 10 bases. The CDR3 sequence is 13 residues long. Per the germline V gene, CDR1 is MNHEY and CDR2 is SVGAGI. Unmatched junction bases numbered 3, after V lost 9 bases and J lost 4 bases. In DNA, the CDR3 is TGTGCCAGTAGACAGGGGGCAGGAAACACCATATATTTT. Protein: CASRQGAGNTIYF.

The sample holds one count of this clone. This chain links TRBV7-2 with TRBJ2-7; D is perhaps TRBD2 (7 bases). This CDR3 has 15 residues. V was clipped by 6 bases and J by 6 bases, with 21 bases between them. CDR1 and CDR2 (germline): SGHTA, FQGNSA. CDR3: CASRMGGGGVSEQYF. The CDR3 DNA follows: TGTGCCAGCAGAATGGGAGGAGGGGGGGTTTCCGAGCAGTACTTC.

V gene TRBV28 combines with J gene TRBJ2-5, with 9 positions matching TRBD1. The junction had 16 bases not matched to a gene; V was cut back by 5 bases and J by 0 bases. From germline, CDR1 is MDHEN and CDR2 SYDVKM. CDR3 size: 19 residues. In nucleotides, the CDR3 is TGTGCCAGCAGTCACAGGGGGCCCGGGGCTAGCGGATACCAAGAGACCCAGTACTTC. Protein sequence: CASSHRGPGASGYQETQYF.

This clone was counted between two and nine times. The gene calls are TRBV30 and TRBJ2-1; the D is unclear. V was clipped by 0 bases and J by 9 bases, with 3 bases between them. Germline lookup yields CDR1 GTSNPN and CDR2 SVGIG (reference sequence). CDR3 length equals 10 residues. This CDR3 is CAWSVIEQFF. The CDR3 nucleotides are TGTGCCTGGAGTGTGATTGAGCAGTTCTTC. Full variable domain (rest looked up from reference TRBV30 and TRBJ2-1): SQTIHQWPATLVQPVGSPLSLECTVEGTSNPNLYWYRQAAGRGLQLLFYSVGIGQISSEVPQNLSASRPQDRQFILSSKKLLLSDSGFYLCAWSVIEQFFGPGTRLTVL.

The chain employs TRBV4-1 and TRBJ1-4; D is unclear. V lost 0 bases and J 0 bases, leaving 8 bases between the germline ends. The CDR3 spans 16 residues. Germline V gene data show CDR1 as MGHRA and CDR2 as YSYEKL. CDR3 sequence (DNA): TGCGCCAGCAGCCAAGATAACGGGGCAACTAATGAAAAACTGTTTTTT. Protein: CASSQDNGATNEKLFF.

V and J are TRBV11-2 and TRBJ2-1; 7 bases are shared with TRBD2. The junction had 6 bases not matched to a gene; V was cut back by 1 base and J by 6 bases. Per germline, CDR1 SGHAT and CDR2 FQNNGV. The CDR3 loop spans 15 amino acids. CDR3 protein: CASSLVRGRSNEQFF. Here the CDR3 DNA reads TGTGCCAGCAGCTTAGTGCGGGGGAGGTCCAATGAGCAGTTCTTC.